Sequencing of this T cell receptor beta chain was carried out in a study of T cell responses to AZD1222 COVID-19 vaccine. Data came from immunoSEQ multiplex PCR; TCRdb stores just in-frame clones and leaves some out. The sample carries 90,000 to 110,000 clones, 88% recorded once. The CDR3 length is 15 residues. To note about this clone: Its antigen is unknown.

General study results and limits: With two AZD1222 doses given, Spike-specific TCR breadth and depth both rose. Donor demographics were predominantly white British with a female majority; clonal diversity may be underestimated. Regions left unmutated in variants are reportedly the target of nearly half of spike-specific TCRs. Scientists sampled the repertoires only once the peak T cell response had passed.

The origin of this receptor is an adult in good health. This chain connects TRBV21-1 to TRBJ1-5. TRBV21-1 is reported as a pseudogene. The sequences come from peripheral blood, collected on day 0 of AZD1222 vaccination. The CDR3 spells CASSKLRLGNQPQHF. CDR3 nucleotides: TGTGCCAGCAGCAAGTTGAGGCTGGGGAATCAGCCCCAGCATTTT.